The rows below give T cell receptor beta chains drawn from one sample of a study of cytomegalovirus exposure and HLA in healthy donors. Method: immunoSEQ multiplex PCR; TCRdb's copy keeps in-frame clones and lacks some. The sample comprises about 150,000 clones, 50% to 75% of which are singletons, and about 7.1% rests with the top ten. Sequenced input: PBMCs. These receptors originate from a woman in her fifties or sixties in good health and CMV-seropositive. CDR3s include the opening cysteine and the closing phenylalanine or tryptophan. The order of the fields is J gene, V gene, CDR3 length, CDR3 protein.

>TRBJ2-6|TRBV19|15
CASSIRGKGANVLTF
>TRBJ2-2|TRBV5-4|16
CASSLVPGANTGELFF
>TRBJ1-4|TRBV28|15
CASSLSGQPNEKLFF
>TRBJ1-1|TRBV6-1|13
CASSDRWNTEAFF
>TRBJ2-7|TRBV6-6|16
CASSGQGAGSTYEQYF
>TRBJ2-5|TRBV2|15
CASSEWRQIQETQYF
>TRBJ2-3|TRBV28|14
CASSSSRGGDTQYF
>TRBJ2-6|TRBV6-5|16
CASSYGRGLGANVLTF
>TRBJ2-7|TRBV27|16
CASSLSGTSGSQGQYF
>TRBJ2-1|TRBV7-7|14
CASSPWGVNNEQFF
>TRBJ2-5|TRBV28|16
CASSSLAGGGQETQYF
>TRBJ2-3|TRBV5-6|15
CASSLVAGGTDTQYF
>TRBJ2-7|TRBV28|15
CASTSSGLVNYEQYF